This TCR beta chain emerged from a study of CD8 T cells in Susac syndrome. RNA, at about 0.45 to 1 ug, was reverse transcribed with random hexamers. TCRdb re-derived calls from the immunoSEQ multiplex PCR reads in MiXCR, one entry per CDR3 protein. This sample yields 180,000 or so distinct CDR3 sequences, of which about 95% are seen a single time; 0.085% to 0.12% belongs to the top ten. This CDR3 comprises 16 residues. Trimming stripped 0 bases from V and 2 bases from J, with 11 bases between. CDR1 LNHNV and CDR2 YYDKDF come from the germline V gene (reference sequence). In this sample, this clonotype turned up once.

What was sequenced was CD4+ T cells from PBMCs. The chain joins TRBV15 to TRBJ2-1; no reliable D call. This clonotype was obtained from a human donor in good health. The CDR3 DNA is TGTGCCACCAGCAGAGATCCGGCTTTTACCTACAATGAGCAGTTCTTC. Translated: CATSRDPAFTYNEQFF. The whole variable domain, remainder taken from reference TRBV15 and TRBJ2-1, is DAMVIQNPRYQVTQFGKPVTLSCSQTLNHNVMYWYQQKSSQAPKLLFHYYDKDFNNEADTPDNFQSRRPNTSFCFLDIRSPGLGDTAMYLCATSRDPAFTYNEQFFGPGTRLTVL.